A selection of T cell receptor beta chains follows, all from one sample in a study of shared clonotypes between healthy human individuals. Sequencing was performed with immunoSEQ multiplex PCR; in TCRdb, only in-frame clones are kept and a portion is missing. Here the sample spans 450,000 to 550,000 clones, approximately 79% being singletons. The sequenced sample consisted of PBMCs. Receptor source: a middle-aged woman in good health. Some clones in this sample may be carry-over from other donors' samples. CDR3s include the opening cysteine and the closing phenylalanine or tryptophan. A D gene is named only where the DNA matches it firmly. The size entry is marked missing in some rows and otherwise reads once, few, many or a size class.

size	V	D	J	DNA	CDR3
once	TRBV5-1	TRBD1	TRBJ1-1	TGCGCCAGCAGCACGGGGACAGCTAACACTGAAGCTTTCTTT	CASSTGTANTEAFF
NA	TRBV9	NA	TRBJ1-5	TGTGCCAGCAGCGTAGACAGCTTTCAGCCCCAGCATTTT	CASSVDSFQPQHF
NA	TRBV4-2	NA	TRBJ2-3	TGTGCCAGCAGCCAAGATTCGCCGGACGCTTCGTTCACAGATACGCAGTATTTT	CASSQDSPDASFTDTQYF
many	TRBV10-1	NA	TRBJ1-1	TGCGCCAGCAGGGCCACAAGGAGCACTGAAGCTTTCTTT	CASRATRSTEAFF
NA	TRBV7-9	TRBD1	TRBJ2-1	TGTGCCAGCAGCTTAAGGGGACAGAGGCACAATGAGCAGTTCTTC	CASSLRGQRHNEQFF
NA	TRBV7-9	NA	TRBJ1-1	TGTGCCAGCAGCTTGGGGGCCGCGACTGAAGCTTTCTTT	CASSLGAATEAFF
once	TRBV28	NA	TRBJ2-6	TGTGCCAGCAGTTTAGGGGCCTTGGGACTGACTTTC	CASSLGALGLTF
NA	TRBV5-4	TRBD2	TRBJ2-1	TGTGCCAGCAGCTACTTCACTAGCGGTTCCTACAATGAGCAGTTCTTC	CASSYFTSGSYNEQFF
NA	TRBV7-8	TRBD2	TRBJ2-1	TGTGCCAGCAGGACTAGCGGGGGATACGGTGAGCAGTTCTTC	CASRTSGGYGEQFF
NA	TRBV7-6	NA	TRBJ2-2	TGTGCCAGCAGCTTGGGCAGACCGAACACCGGGGAGCTGTTTTTT	CASSLGRPNTGELFF
NA	TRBV28	NA	TRBJ2-3	TGTGCCAGCAGTCCCCTCCGAGCAGATACGCAGTATTTT	CASSPLRADTQYF
NA	TRBV19	NA	TRBJ2-1	TGTGCCAGTAGTATAGGACTCTACAATGAGCAGTTCTTC	CASSIGLYNEQFF
NA	TRBV28	NA	TRBJ1-5	TGTGCCAGCAGCCCCATCGGGGGCAATCAGCCCCAGCATTTT	CASSPIGGNQPQHF
NA	TRBV5-1	NA	TRBJ2-7	TGCGCCAGCAGCCAGGGTATCTCCTACGAGCAGTACTTC	CASSQGISYEQYF
NA	TRBV5-1	NA	TRBJ2-1	TGCGCCAGCAGCTTGTATCAGACGCCCTCTACCTACAATGAGCAGTTCTTC	CASSLYQTPSTYNEQFF
NA	TRBV30	NA	TRBJ1-4	TGTGCCTGGAGTCCACCCTGGACAGCTTCTAATGAAAAACTGTTTTTT	CAWSPPWTASNEKLFF
NA	TRBV7-9	TRBD2	TRBJ2-4	TGTGCCAGCAGCGGGGAACGGGAGGTCCGCAAAAACATTCAGTACTTC	CASSGEREVRKNIQYF
many	TRBV10-3	NA	TRBJ1-2	TGTGCCATCAGTGAGCAGGGCGACTATGGCTACACCTTC	CAISEQGDYGYTF
NA	TRBV7-2	TRBD2	TRBJ2-2	TGTGCCAGCAGCCCTTGGGGGGGTCCCGGGGAGCTGTTTTTT	CASSPWGGPGELFF
NA	TRBV5-1	NA	TRBJ2-5	TGCGCCAGCAGCTCCCTTGGGACCCAAGAGACCCAGTACTTC	CASSSLGTQETQYF
NA	TRBV11-2	NA	TRBJ1-2	TGTGCCAGCAGCCCGAGTTTTCCAGGCGACAGATATGGCTACACCTTC	CASSPSFPGDRYGYTF
NA	TRBV7-9	TRBD2	TRBJ2-1	TGTGCCAGCAGCTTCCCCCCGCGACTAGCGGGAGTTAGCAATGAGCAGTTCTTC	CASSFPPRLAGVSNEQFF
NA	TRBV28	NA	TRBJ1-5	TGTGCCAGCAGACCCGGGGGGGTCACGGAGGGTCAGCCCCAGCATTTT	CASRPGGVTEGQPQHF
NA	TRBV2	TRBD2	TRBJ2-3	TGTGCCAGCAGTGAAGGCGGGAGCGCAGATACGCAGTATTTT	CASSEGGSADTQYF
NA	TRBV19	NA	TRBJ2-1	TGTGCCAGTAGTCCCCTGAGGGTCCATGAGCAGTTCTTC	CASSPLRVHEQFF
NA	TRBV19	TRBD1	TRBJ1-2	TGTGCCAGTACCCAGGGTCGGACAGGGAACTATGGCTACACCTTC	CASTQGRTGNYGYTF
NA	TRBV15	TRBD1	TRBJ2-3	TGTGCCACCAGCAGACGGACAGGTAACACAGATACGCAGTATTTT	CATSRRTGNTDTQYF
NA	TRBV2	NA	TRBJ2-1	TGTGCCAGCAGTGAAAGGGTTTCCTACAATGAGCAGTTCTTC	CASSERVSYNEQFF
NA	TRBV29-1	NA	TRBJ2-3	TGCAGCGTTGATACAGGGTCCACAGATACGCAGTATTTT	CSVDTGSTDTQYF
once	TRBV28	NA	TRBJ2-7	TGTGCCAGCAGTTCGGCCGGGCAGGGGCCTAACTACGAGCAGTACTTC	CASSSAGQGPNYEQYF
NA	TRBV7-2	NA	TRBJ1-1	TGTGCCAGCAGCCCAGGGAGGGGGAGGGGGAACACTGAAGCTTTCTTT	CASSPGRGRGNTEAFF
NA	TRBV19	TRBD2	TRBJ2-1	TGTGCCAGTAGTGGCAGGACTAGTTATGAGCAGTTCTTC	CASSGRTSYEQFF
NA	TRBV5-6	NA	TRBJ1-5	TGTGCCAGCAGCTTGTACAGGAATCAGCCCCAGCATTTT	CASSLYRNQPQHF
NA	TRBV15	NA	TRBJ2-2	TGTGCCACCAGCAGAGATAAGGGAACCGCGAACACCGGGGAGCTGTTTTTT	CATSRDKGTANTGELFF
NA	TRBV5-1	TRBD2	TRBJ2-7	TGCGCCAGCAGCTTGGATAGCGGGCAGTTCTACGAGCAGTACTTC	CASSLDSGQFYEQYF
NA	TRBV19	NA	TRBJ1-1	TGTGCCAGTAGTGCCCCCAACGGGGTACCGTACACTGAAGCTTTCTTT	CASSAPNGVPYTEAFF
NA	TRBV7-9	TRBD2	TRBJ2-1	TGTGCCAGCAGCGGAATGAGGGGACTAGCGGGAGTCAATGAGCAGTTCTTC	CASSGMRGLAGVNEQFF
few	TRBV5-1	NA	TRBJ1-1	TGCGCCAGCAGGGGTGGCACTGAAGCTTTCTTT	CASRGGTEAFF
few	TRBV9	NA	TRBJ2-2	TGTGCCAGCAGCGTAGTAAGCGGGGAGCTGTTTTTT	CASSVVSGELFF
NA	TRBV14	TRBD1	TRBJ2-2	TGTGCCAGCAGCCATACCGGGACAGCTACCGGGGAGCTGTTTTTT	CASSHTGTATGELFF
NA	TRBV30	NA	TRBJ1-1	TGTGCCTGGAGTGCCGGACAGACGGGCACTGAAGCTTTCTTT	CAWSAGQTGTEAFF
NA	TRBV11-2	TRBD2	TRBJ2-1	TGTGCCAGCAGCCTGGGACTAGCGAGCGATGAGCAGTTCTTC	CASSLGLASDEQFF
once	TRBV7-9	TRBD2	TRBJ2-7	TGTGCCGGAGAAATAGCGGGAGGCCGGGAGCAGTACTTC	CAGEIAGGREQYF
NA	TRBV7-6	TRBD2	TRBJ2-2	TGTGCCAGCAGATTATTCAGCGGGAGGTCGGGCACCGGGGAGCTGTTTTTT	CASRLFSGRSGTGELFF